Below, 3 T cell receptor beta chains from the same sample are listed, as sequenced in a study of blood T cell repertoires in COVID-19. Produced via immunoSEQ multiplex PCR; TCRdb's table is partial and in-frame only. The sample holds hundreds of thousands of clones, about nine tenths seen once. The sequencing input was PBMCs or T cells enriched from blood (not recorded which). The receptors stem from a middle-aged woman who had recovered from COVID-19.

The chain is built from TRBV28 and TRBJ1-1, with D uncertain. CDR1 MDHEN and CDR2 SYDVKM come from the germline V gene. The CDR3 runs to 11 residues. V shed 10 bases and J shed 2 bases, with 8 bases lying between them. The chain's CDR3 is CATRINTEAFF. CDR3 sequence (DNA): TGTGCCACCCGTATAAACACTGAAGCTTTCTTT.

This chain joins TRBV9 and TRBJ2-2; 10 bases align to TRBD2. Germline trimming cut 4 bases from V and 1 base from J; bases unmatched to any gene: 10. Germline V CDR1 and CDR2: SGDLS, YYNGEE. This CDR3 is 18 amino acids long. The CDR3 DNA reads as TGTGCCAGCAGCCCACGACTCAGCGGGGGGGTGAACACCGGGGAGCTGTTTTTT. This encodes CASSPRLSGGVNTGELFF.

The rearrangement links TRBV7-9 to TRBJ1-2; TRBD1 aligns across 7 bases. V was clipped by 5 bases and J by 6 bases; unmatched bases: 12. Germline V gives CDR1 SEHNR, CDR2 FQNEAQ (reference sequence). The CDR3 runs to 15 residues. The CDR3 nucleotides are TGTGCCAGCAGCGCCCGGGACAGACAGGTCAATGGCTACACCTTC. It is translated as CASSARDRQVNGYTF.